This TCR beta chain was observed in a study of OX40 agonist ivuxolimab in advanced cancers. Background on the study: It was ivuxolimab, an agonistic anti-OX40 (CD134) antibody, that patients were treated with. Age averaged around 60 years (range roughly 20 to 90), and less than 85% were male. In this trial design, patients received ivuxolimab intravenously at 0.01 to 10 mg/kg every 2 weeks. Study-level points and caveats: Also present in some nonresponders was a low level of normalized T-cell clonal expansion.

Germline V gives CDR1 LNHNV, CDR2 YYDKDF (reference sequence). Trimming pared 5 bases from V and 4 bases from J, leaving 9 bases between. CDR3 length: 13 amino acids. The assay was immunoSEQ multiplex PCR, and TCRdb's table has in-frame clones only and misses some. The sample records 55,000 to 65,000 clones, approximately 85% being singletons. On this clone itself: The antigen remains undetermined.

This TCR derives from an adult with an advanced solid tumor such as melanoma, head and neck, liver or kidney cancer. The chain combines TRBV15 with TRBJ1-5, with D maybe TRBD1 (6 bases). Sequenced here: CD4+ or CD8+ T cells sorted from blood, sampled in a trial of the OX40 agonist ivuxolimab. For the CDR3, the DNA is TGTGCCACCAGCTGGGACAAAAATCAGCCCCAGCATTTT. Its protein is CATSWDKNQPQHF.